This T cell receptor beta chain was sequenced for a study of cytomegalovirus exposure and HLA in healthy donors. Findings of the study overall: V- and J-gene trimming in TCR beta was tied to a missense DCLRE1C variant by an analysis performed later. When the data were analyzed later, several of the most significant clusters appeared to be linked to common viral pathogens. Certain sequence variants were highly shared and formed a cluster, and this cluster was likely a sequencing artifact.

CDR3 length equals 14 residues. The V end was cut by 6 bases, the J end by 7 bases, with 19 bases between. Germline V gene data show CDR1 as MNHNS and CDR2 as SASEGT. PCR used 60 Vbeta primers and 13 Jbeta primers. Measured with immunoSEQ multiplex PCR; TCRdb has only the in-frame clones, and not every one. The sample has some 200,000 clones, 79% seen once; the top ten hold more than 0.35%. To note about this clone: The antigen remains unidentified.

The sequenced sample consisted of PBMCs. This receptor was obtained from a male donor in good health and CMV-seropositive. The genes are TRBV6-1 and TRBJ2-7, with D maybe TRBD1 (6 bases). The CDR3 nucleotides are TGTGCCAGCAGCGGGACCCAGGGGATAGGGGAGCAGTACTTC. Amino acid sequence: CASSGTQGIGEQYF.